This entry is about one TCR beta chain. Alongside a J-beta primer mix, a sample-barcoded 5' primer served in a second PCR lasting about 7 to 12 cycles. TCRdb reprocessed the 5' RACE reads with MiXCR, giving one entry per CDR3 protein. The sample carries about 1 million distinct CDR3 sequences, more than 40% recorded once. Per the germline V gene, CDR1 is SGDLS and CDR2 is YYNGEE. Trimming cost V 2 bases and J 5 bases, with 14 bases left between them. The CDR3 length is 15 residues. The data originate from a study of blood T cells in healthy people across ages. Sequenced: blood. The TCR originated in a woman aged 60-75 years in good health. The gene calls are TRBV9 and TRBJ2-1, with D possibly matching TRBD1 (5 bases). This chain's CDR3 is CASSVGLGWDNEQFF. CDR3 sequence (DNA): TGTGCCAGCAGCGTGGGGCTAGGATGGGACAATGAGCAGTTCTTC.